These 30 T cell receptor beta chains were sequenced from one sample in a study of early T cells in non-severe SARS-CoV-2 infection. TCRdb used MiXCR to reprocess the 5' RACE reads, holding one entry per CDR3 protein. The sample shows 50,000 to 70,000 distinct CDR3 sequences, about 16% of them seen only once. Sequences were derived from whole blood, sampled at baseline. Receptors were obtained from an adult who was a healthcare worker with PCR-confirmed SARS-CoV-2 infection or an uninfected control (not recorded which).

This chain connects TRBV28 to TRBJ2-1; 9 bases align to TRBD2. CDR3 length: 14 residues. Germline-derived CDR1 and CDR2 are MDHEN and SYDVKM. V lost 7 bases, J lost 6 bases, and 7 bases stayed unmatched. The CDR3 sequence is CASTGTSRVNEQFF. CDR3 DNA sequence: TGTGCCAGCACCGGGACTAGCAGGGTCAATGAGCAGTTCTTC.

This clonotype was detected a few times. The chain joins TRBV3-1 to TRBJ2-1; the D gene is possibly TRBD1 (5 bases). The CDR3 is 16 amino acids. V lost 0 bases, J lost 4 bases, and 13 bases lay in between. Germline V gene sequence: CDR1 LGHDT, CDR2 YNNKEL (reference sequence). In DNA form, the CDR3 reads TGTGCCAGCAGCCAAGACAGGGCTCTAGGGTACAATGAGCAGTTCTTC. Protein: CASSQDRALGYNEQFF.

This clonotype was counted a few times. The chain couples TRBV4-1 to TRBJ2-1, with TRBD2 matching 9 bases. CDR1 and CDR2 (germline): MGHRA, YSYEKL. After removal of 0 bases from V and 6 bases from J, the junction contained 12 bases not matched to a gene. This CDR3 has 18 residues. The CDR3 DNA follows: TGCGCCAGCAGCCAAGAGGGCCTACTAGCGGGCGGCGGCAATGAGCAGTTCTTC. Translating gives CASSQEGLLAGGGNEQFF.

The rearrangement uses TRBV7-3 and TRBJ2-1; 7 bases line up with TRBD2. V dropped 5 bases and J dropped 5; count of bases not matched to a gene: 9. The CDR3 has 15 residues. Germline V lookup: CDR1 SGHTA, CDR2 FQGTGA. The CDR3 DNA reads as TGTGCCAGCAGCCGAGATGTCAGCGGGGACAATGAGCAGTTCTTC. Amino acids: CASSRDVSGDNEQFF.

This clonotype occurred a few times. J is TRBJ2-5 and V is TRBV4-1; 7 bases are a match to TRBD1. With 1 base clipped from V and 4 bases from J, the junction kept 9 bases outside the gene matches. There are 16 residues in the CDR3. Looked up from germline, CDR1 is MGHRA and CDR2 is YSYEKL. In nucleotides, the CDR3 is TGCGCCAGCAGCCAAGTGGGACAGTCCCGGGCAGAGACCCAGTACTTC. It encodes CASSQVGQSRAETQYF.

This clonotype has just a few counts. This sequence joins TRBV9 and TRBJ2-7; D might be TRBD1 or TRBD2, each matching 5 bases. Germline CDR1 reads SGDLS; CDR2 reads YYNGEE. The V end was cut by 4 bases, the J end by 3 bases, with 20 bases between. CDR3 size: 16 residues. For the CDR3, the DNA is TGTGCCAGCAGCCCAGACTGGGACCCACCTTTCTACGAGCAGTACTTC. It yields the protein CASSPDWDPPFYEQYF.

V gene TRBV18 combines with J gene TRBJ1-5; no reliable D call. The CDR3 is 15 residues long. From germline, CDR1 is KGHSH and CDR2 LQKENI. Trimming removed 4 bases from V and 3 bases from J, with 13 bases in between. The CDR3 coding sequence is TGTGCCAGCTCACTGGCGGCCTGGGCCAATCAGCCCCAGCATTTT. Protein: CASSLAAWANQPQHF.

The chain links TRBV6-1 to TRBJ1-1; 7 bases agree with TRBD1. The CDR3 spans 15 residues. The V segment lost 6 bases and the J segment 5 bases; nucleotides outside the gene matches: 12. Germline CDR1 is MNHNS and CDR2 is SASEGT. The CDR3 DNA follows: TGTGCCAGCAGCCTCAGCGAGGGGGCGCGAACTGAAGCTTTCTTT. This codes for CASSLSEGARTEAFF.

At least ten counts were recorded for this clonotype. The rearrangement links TRBV7-6 to TRBJ2-1, with D possibly being TRBD2 (6 bases). This CDR3 comprises 15 residues. Trimming took off 5 bases at V and 4 bases at J, with 15 bases between the two ends. From germline, CDR1 is SGHVS and CDR2 FNYEAQ. The CDR3 loop reads CASSLGSGQYNEQFF. The CDR3 DNA follows: TGTGCCAGCAGCCTAGGGAGCGGGCAGTACAATGAGCAGTTCTTC.

The table lists this clonotype with a few counts. This rearrangement joins TRBV20-1 to TRBJ2-7; D ambiguous. V was pared by 5 bases and J by 5 bases, with 22 bases between. CDR1 DFQATT and CDR2 SNEGSKA come from the germline V gene (reference sequence). The CDR3 has 15 residues. This CDR3 reads CSAHRTNSPLDEQYF. CDR3 coding DNA: TGCAGTGCTCACCGGACCAACTCACCCTTAGACGAGCAGTACTTC.

V is TRBV11-2 and J is TRBJ1-2, with a tentative D call TRBD1 (6 bases). Germline CDR1 is SGHAT and CDR2 is FQNNGV. Between the trimmed V and J ends, which lost 3 bases and 6 bases, there was a span of 17 bases. The CDR3 runs 15 residues. CDR3: CASSFTGRPLHGYTF. The CDR3 DNA is TGTGCCAGCAGCTTTACAGGGAGACCATTACATGGCTACACCTTC.

This clonotype was found a few times. The genes are TRBV5-6 and TRBJ1-1, with D uncertain. CDR1 SGHDT and CDR2 YYEEEE come from the germline V gene. CDR3 length: 11 amino acids. V was clipped by 7 bases and J by 6 bases, with 10 bases between them. The CDR3 protein is CASEQQSEAFF. For the CDR3, the DNA is TGTGCCAGCGAACAGCAATCTGAAGCTTTCTTT.

This clonotype has more than one count but fewer than ten. The CDR3 sequence: CATSDVPGQGAGDEQFF. The CDR3 DNA is TGTGCCACCAGTGATGTCCCGGGACAGGGGGCGGGCGATGAGCAGTTCTTC. The chain recombines TRBV24-1 with TRBJ2-1; 12 bases align to TRBD1. This CDR3 spans 17 amino acids. Per the germline V gene, CDR1 is KGHDR and CDR2 is SFDVKD. Trimming at V came to 3 bases and at J to 8 bases, leaving 10 bases not matched to a gene.

This rearrangement joins TRBV28 to TRBJ2-3, with 8 bases aligning to TRBD1. Germline V lookup: CDR1 MDHEN, CDR2 SYDVKM. The V segment lost 7 bases and the J segment 0 bases; nucleotides outside the gene matches: 3. The CDR3 is 14 amino acids. CDR3 sequence: CASIGQGSTDTQYF. The CDR3 DNA reads as TGTGCCAGCATCGGACAGGGTAGCACAGATACGCAGTATTTT. Looking up the rest from reference TRBV28 and TRBJ2-3 gives the full variable domain: DVKVTQSSRYLVKRTGEKVFLECVQDMDHENMFWYRQDPGLGLRLIYFSYDVKMKEKGDIPEGYSVSREKKERFSLILESASTNQTSMYLCASIGQGSTDTQYFGPGTRLTVL.

This clonotype turned up a few times. This chain joins TRBV2 and TRBJ1-5; D not resolved. Germline V CDR1 and CDR2: SNHLY, FYNNEI. CDR3 length: 14 amino acids. V lost 0 bases, J lost 2 bases, and 5 bases lay in between. The CDR3 DNA is TGTGCCAGCAGTGAAGCGCCCGGCAATCAGCCCCAGCATTTT. Its protein is CASSEAPGNQPQHF. Variable domain in full (rest from reference TRBV2 and TRBJ1-5): EPEVTQTPSHQVTQMGQEVILRCVPISNHLYFYWYRQILGQKVEFLVSFYNNEISEKSEIFDDQFSVERPDGSNFTLKIRSTKLEDSAMYFCASSEAPGNQPQHFGDGTRLSIL.

This clonotype was picked up many times. The chain couples TRBV12-3 or TRBV12-4 to TRBJ2-5; weak D call: TRBD2 (5 bases). The CDR3 is 13 amino acids. Deletions cut 1 base from V and 7 bases from J, with 10 bases between. CDR3 nucleotide sequence: TGTGCCAGCAGTTTAGGGCCCAGCGGGACCCAGTACTTC. It codes for CASSLGPSGTQYF.

In this sample, this clonotype turned up a few times. V is TRBV10-1 and J is TRBJ2-3, with TRBD1 identical over 10 bases. Trimming cost V 5 bases and J 5 bases; bases outside gene matches: 10. The CDR3 length is 16 residues. Germline V gene sequence: CDR1 WNHNN, CDR2 SYGVQD (reference sequence). DNA for the CDR3: TGCGCCAGCAGTCTCGCTGGGGGACAGGGGATAGATACGCAGTATTTT. This encodes CASSLAGGQGIDTQYF.

This chain links TRBV12-3 or TRBV12-4 with TRBJ1-2, with a tentative D call TRBD1 (5 bases). The CDR3 is 13 amino acids. V was clipped by 6 bases and J by 4 bases, with 12 bases between them. The CDR3 bases are TGTGCCAGCAGCCCCCCGGGACCCTATGGCTACACCTTC. As protein: CASSPPGPYGYTF.

This clonotype was found many times. The rearrangement joins TRBV14 to TRBJ2-2; 11 bases map to TRBD2. The CDR3 sequence is 15 residues long. CDR1 is SGHDN, CDR2 FVKESK, per germline. Trimming took 3 bases from V and 7 from J; bases not matched to a gene: 4. Here the CDR3 DNA reads TGTGCCAGCAGCCAGAAACTAGCGGGAGTCGGGGAGCTGTTTTTT. Translating gives CASSQKLAGVGELFF. Complete variable domain (other parts from reference TRBV14 and TRBJ2-2): EAGVTQFPSHSVIEKGQTVTLRCDPISGHDNLYWYRRVMGKEIKFLLHFVKESKQDESGMPNNRFLAERTGGTYSTLKVQPAELEDSGVYFCASSQKLAGVGELFFGEGSRLTVL.

This clonotype was seen at least ten times. V gene TRBV10-1 combines with J gene TRBJ2-3, with D hard to call. Between the trimmed V and J ends, which lost 3 bases and 10 bases, there was a span of 14 bases. The CDR3 runs to 13 residues. The germline V gene has CDR1 WNHNN and CDR2 SYGVQD (reference sequence). The CDR3 loop reads CASSDYPSGAQYF. CDR3 bases: TGCGCCAGCAGTGATTATCCCTCCGGAGCGCAGTATTTT.

This clonotype occurred many times. This rearrangement joins TRBV9 to TRBJ1-2; unclear D gene. CDR3 length: 13 amino acids. The germline gives CDR1 SGDLS, CDR2 YYNGEE. The ends were cut back, 4 bases at V and 4 bases at J, with 11 bases in the middle. The CDR3 reads CASSQRSSYGYTF. The CDR3 DNA is TGTGCCAGCAGCCAAAGGAGCTCCTATGGCTACACCTTC.

This clonotype was detected only a few times. The chain has TRBV2 and TRBJ1-1; D is perhaps TRBD1 (6 bases). CDR3 size: 14 residues. V lost 7 bases, J lost 0 bases, and 12 bases lay in between. Germline values: CDR1 SNHLY, CDR2 FYNNEI. The CDR3 loop reads CASIRTAMNTEAFF. The DNA of the CDR3 is TGTGCCAGCATTAGGACAGCCATGAACACTGAAGCTTTCTTT.

The sample holds a few counts of this clonotype. The rearrangement links TRBV6-5 to TRBJ2-7; a weak D match, TRBD1 (6 bases). Trimming shortened V by 6 bases and J by 4 bases, and 19 bases separated the two germline ends. CDR3 length equals 15 residues. In germline, CDR1 is MNHEY, CDR2 SVGAGI. CDR3 sequence reads: CASSLGRGSVYEQYF. CDR3 bases: TGTGCCAGCAGCCTCGGCAGGGGTTCGGTTTACGAGCAGTACTTC.

The chain carries TRBV5-1 and TRBJ1-1; 8 bases align to TRBD1. CDR3 size: 15 residues. Trimming cost V 3 bases and J 6 bases; bases outside gene matches: 10. Germline CDR1 is SGHRS and CDR2 is YFSETQ. CDR3 coding DNA: TGCGCCAGCAGCTGGGGGTGGGACAGGCTGCCTGAAGCTTTCTTT. Translated: CASSWGWDRLPEAFF.

This clonotype was found many times. The J gene is TRBJ1-6, the V gene TRBV11-2; weak D call: TRBD1 (6 bases). Trimming removed 3 bases from V and 10 bases from J, with 13 bases in between. The germline V gene has CDR1 SGHAT and CDR2 FQNNGV. The CDR3 contains 14 residues. In DNA, the CDR3 is TGTGCCAGCAGCTTTCCGGGGGCAAGGTCACCCCTCCACTTT. Translating it yields CASSFPGARSPLHF.

CDR3 protein: CASSQLLGAGTTLHF. CDR3 coding DNA: TGTGCCAGCAGCCAACTTTTAGGCGCGGGGACAACCCTCCACTTT. This rearrangement joins TRBV14 to TRBJ1-6; a possible D gene is TRBD1 (6 bases). CDR1 is SGHDN and CDR2 is FVKESK in the germline V gene. The CDR3 has 15 residues. V lost 2 bases and J 14 bases, leaving 19 bases between the germline ends.

This clonotype was counted between two and nine times. Relative to the germline gene, one junction end is altered; a read error may explain this. This chain uses TRBV7-7 with TRBJ2-7, with 8 positions matching TRBD1. This CDR3 is built from 14 residues. Germline-derived CDR1 and CDR2 are SSHAT and FNYEAQ (reference sequence). The CDR3 reads CASSRTGFTYEQYF. CDR3 in DNA: TGTGCTAGCAGCCGGACAGGGTTTACCTACGAGCAGTACTTC.

This chain joins TRBV27 and TRBJ2-1; D may be TRBD1 (5 bases). Germline-derived CDR1 and CDR2 are MNHEY and SMNVEV (reference sequence). The V and J ends lost 7 bases and 7 bases respectively, with 23 bases between them. CDR3 length equals 16 residues. The CDR3 DNA is TGTGCCAGCATCCTCTCGGGCCAGGGTGATCGAAATGAGCAGTTCTTC. It specifies CASILSGQGDRNEQFF.

This clonotype was recorded a few times. The chain has TRBV21-1 and TRBJ2-7; whether TRBD1, the table's D call, matches the DNA was not checked. TRBV21-1 is noted as a pseudogene. The CDR3 spans 14 residues. This CDR3 reads CASSSQQAIYEQYF. DNA for the CDR3: TGTGCCAGCAGCAGTCAACAGGCCATCTACGAGCAGTACTTC.

J is TRBJ1-6 and V is TRBV5-6; D is possibly TRBD1 (5 bases). Germline values: CDR1 SGHDT, CDR2 YYEEEE. The CDR3 is 15 residues long. Trimming took off 5 bases at V and 4 bases at J, with 13 bases between the two ends. Written as DNA, the CDR3 is TGTGCCAGCAGGGCCGGGACGGAATATAATTCACCCCTCCACTTT. Residues: CASRAGTEYNSPLHF.